A single TCR beta chain is shown here with its context. The entry originates in a study of cytomegalovirus exposure and HLA in healthy donors. The primer mix had 60 Vbeta and 13 Jbeta primers. Per the original methods: Later reanalysis found roughly 80 million unique TCR beta chains, 10 million to 12 million of them shared. Data came from immunoSEQ multiplex PCR; TCRdb stores just in-frame clones and leaves some out. V, J and clone size reflect that table, while D and trimming were determined from the DNA. The repertoire holds more than 95,000 clones, with over 75% as singletons. CDR1 is SGHRS, CDR2 YFSETQ, per germline. The CDR3 loop spans 15 amino acids. Trimming took off 4 bases at V and 0 bases at J, with 10 bases between the two ends.

Sequencing input: PBMCs. The V and J genes are TRBV5-1 and TRBJ1-4, with D perhaps TRBD1 (6 bases). The source is a man in his thirties or forties in good health and CMV-seropositive. The CDR3 is CASSQGPPTNEKLFF. The CDR3 nucleotides read TGCGCCAGCAGCCAGGGGCCCCCAACTAATGAAAAACTGTTTTTT. Together with reference TRBV5-1 and TRBJ1-4, the CDR3 gives the full variable domain: KAGVTQTPRYLIKTRGQQVTLSCSPISGHRSVSWYQQTPGQGLQFLFEYFSETQRNKGNFPGRFSGRQFSNSRSEMNVSTLELGDSALYLCASSQGPPTNEKLFFGSGTQLSVL.